These 13 T cell receptor beta chains originate from one sample sequenced in a study of cytomegalovirus exposure and HLA in healthy donors. TCRdb's copy holds only in-frame clones and misses some; the assay was immunoSEQ multiplex PCR. Among about 64,000 clones listed, roughly nine tenths were seen once. Input material: PBMCs. The source is a woman aged 18-35 years in good health and CMV-seronegative.

This sequence joins TRBV2 and TRBJ1-5; no definite D call. The V end lost 2 bases, the J end lost 2 bases, and 4 bases lay between the germline ends. CDR1 is SNHLY and CDR2 is FYNNEI in the germline V gene. The CDR3 has 13 residues. This CDR3 reads CASSELGNQPQHF. CDR3 coding DNA: TGTGCCAGCAGTGAACTTGGCAATCAGCCCCAGCATTTT.

The rearrangement links TRBV19 to TRBJ2-7; tentatively, D is TRBD1 (7 bases). Trimming took 1 base from V and 5 from J, leaving 12 bases between them. The CDR3 runs to 14 residues. Germline V gives CDR1 LNHDA, CDR2 SQIVND (reference sequence). The DNA of the CDR3 is TGTGCCAGTAGTATAGTTGGCAGGGGGGACGAGCAGTACTTC. This translates into CASSIVGRGDEQYF.

The table lists this clone with a count of one. The chain couples TRBV15 to TRBJ2-1, with 9 bases fitting TRBD2. Trimming removed 8 bases from V and 2 bases from J; junction bases left unmatched: 13. This CDR3 contains 17 residues. The germline V gene encodes CDR1 LNHNV and CDR2 YYDKDF (reference sequence). CDR3 in DNA: TGTGCCACCCACGGGGAGCGGGGGGCCTCCCCCTACAATGAGCAGTTCTTC. This sequence encodes CATHGERGASPYNEQFF.

This chain joins TRBV4-1 and TRBJ1-1; the match to TRBD1 covers 7 bases. The trim removed 0 bases at V and 1 base at J, leaving 8 bases unmatched. The CDR3 contains 17 residues. Germline CDR1 is MGHRA and CDR2 is YSYEKL. The CDR3 DNA sequence: TGCGCCAGCAGCCAAGATCGGCAGGGGGACCGGAACACTGAAGCTTTCTTT. This encodes CASSQDRQGDRNTEAFF.

The J gene is TRBJ2-1, the V gene TRBV6-6, with 10 bases aligning to TRBD2. V was pared by 2 bases and J by 5 bases, with 6 bases of the junction left unmatched. The CDR3 consists of 16 residues. Germline CDR1 and CDR2: MNHNY and SVGAGI (reference sequence). CDR3 sequence reads: CASSYPLAGGHNEQFF. The CDR3 nucleotides are TGTGCCAGCAGTTACCCTTTAGCGGGGGGCCACAATGAGCAGTTCTTC.

The chain couples TRBV6-5 to TRBJ1-2; possibly TRBD1 for D (6 bases). This CDR3 is 15 amino acids long. V was clipped by 1 base and J by 7 bases, with 16 bases between them. Per the germline V gene, CDR1 is MNHEY and CDR2 is SVGAGI. CDR3 region: CASSYYRQGSGGYTF. CDR3 bases: TGTGCCAGCAGTTACTATAGGCAGGGGAGCGGTGGCTACACCTTC.

The chain employs TRBV6-4 and TRBJ2-3, with 10 bases aligning to TRBD2. J was trimmed by 4 bases and V by 3 bases; bases with no gene match: 4. Germline V CDR1 and CDR2: MRHNA, SNTAGT. The CDR3 length is 15 residues. This CDR3 is CASSESGGAADTQYF. The CDR3 region has the DNA TGTGCCAGCAGTGAGAGCGGGGGGGCGGCAGATACGCAGTATTTT.

This clone was found once. The genes are TRBV6-5 and TRBJ2-5; the D gene is possibly TRBD1 (5 bases). The CDR3 has 14 amino acids. The V end lost 0 bases, the J end lost 3 bases, and 8 bases lay between the germline ends. Germline values: CDR1 MNHEY, CDR2 SVGAGI. The CDR3 DNA reads as TGTGCCAGCAGTTACTCCCAGGGTAAAGAGACCCAGTACTTC. Translation: CASSYSQGKETQYF.

The chain has TRBV14 and TRBJ1-2; no firm D call. V was cut by 4 bases and J by 6 bases, with 12 bases left in between. The CDR3 is made up of 13 amino acids. Germline values: CDR1 SGHDN, CDR2 FVKESK. The CDR3 bases are TGTGCCAGCAGCCCTGAGTACCTCGATGGCTACACCTTC. The encoded protein is CASSPEYLDGYTF.

The rearrangement uses TRBV6-1 and TRBJ2-1, with TRBD2 matching over 8 bases. CDR1 and CDR2 (germline): MNHNS, SASEGT. Trimming cost V 3 bases and J 2 bases; bases outside gene matches: 6. CDR3 size: 16 residues. CDR3 nucleotide sequence: TGTGCCAGCAGTGATGCGGGAGGTGGAGCCTACAATGAGCAGTTCTTC. Its protein product is CASSDAGGGAYNEQFF.

This clone showed up just once. V usage is TRBV28 and J usage is TRBJ2-7; TRBD1 aligns across 7 bases. V was clipped by 6 bases and J by 3 bases; unmatched bases: 14. The CDR3 is 16 residues long. CDR1 and CDR2 (germline): MDHEN, SYDVKM. The CDR3 DNA is TGTGCCAGCAGACACCGCCTGACAGGGATTAACTACGAGCAGTACTTC. Its protein product is CASRHRLTGINYEQYF.

This chain uses TRBV2 with TRBJ2-7; the match to TRBD1 covers 10 bases. CDR3 length: 15 amino acids. Germline V lookup: CDR1 SNHLY, CDR2 FYNNEI. V was pared by 6 bases and J by 3 bases, with 8 bases of the junction left unmatched. The CDR3 DNA reads TGTGCCAGCAGCTCCGGGACAGGGGCTCTCTACGAGCAGTACTTC. Translated: CASSSGTGALYEQYF.

The rearrangement uses TRBV28 and TRBJ1-1; D gene uncertain. Trimming took 6 bases from V and 1 from J, leaving 6 bases between them. The CDR3 loop spans 12 amino acids. Germline V CDR1 and CDR2: MDHEN, SYDVKM. The CDR3 reads CASRAPNTEAFF. The CDR3 DNA follows: TGTGCCAGCAGGGCACCGAACACTGAAGCTTTCTTT.